This TCR beta chain is from a study of blood T cells in healthy people across ages. Trimming removed 3 bases from V and 3 bases from J, with 6 bases in between. The germline V gene has CDR1 WNHNN and CDR2 SYGVQD (reference sequence). The CDR3 length is 14 residues. Together with a sample-barcoded 5' primer, a J-beta primer mix was included in a second PCR lasting roughly 6 to 12 cycles. TCRdb redid the calling of the 5' RACE reads with MiXCR, one entry per CDR3 protein. The sample records 800,000 or so distinct CDR3 sequences, roughly 25% being singletons. This same sample was also part of a study on T cells of mothers and their children. As that report states: Similar effects of thymic selection on TCR recombination output were recorded in related and unrelated pairs.

Sequenced material: blood. The receptor comes from a boy aged 5-17 years in good health. This chain links TRBV10-1 with TRBJ2-6; the D is unclear. The CDR3, as DNA: TGCGCCAGCAGTGACGGTCGTGGGGCCAACGTCCTGACTTTC. Encoded protein: CASSDGRGANVLTF.